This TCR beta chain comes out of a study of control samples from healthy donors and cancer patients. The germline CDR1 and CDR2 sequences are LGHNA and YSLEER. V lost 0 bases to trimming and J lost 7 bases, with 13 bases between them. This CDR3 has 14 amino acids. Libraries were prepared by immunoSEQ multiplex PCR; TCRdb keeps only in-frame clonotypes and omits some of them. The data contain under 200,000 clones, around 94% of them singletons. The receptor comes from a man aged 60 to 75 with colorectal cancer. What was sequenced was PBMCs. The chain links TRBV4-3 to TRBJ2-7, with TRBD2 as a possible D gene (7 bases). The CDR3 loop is CASSQDMKGGEQYF. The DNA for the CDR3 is TGCGCCAGCAGCCAAGATATGAAGGGGGGGGAGCAGTACTTC.